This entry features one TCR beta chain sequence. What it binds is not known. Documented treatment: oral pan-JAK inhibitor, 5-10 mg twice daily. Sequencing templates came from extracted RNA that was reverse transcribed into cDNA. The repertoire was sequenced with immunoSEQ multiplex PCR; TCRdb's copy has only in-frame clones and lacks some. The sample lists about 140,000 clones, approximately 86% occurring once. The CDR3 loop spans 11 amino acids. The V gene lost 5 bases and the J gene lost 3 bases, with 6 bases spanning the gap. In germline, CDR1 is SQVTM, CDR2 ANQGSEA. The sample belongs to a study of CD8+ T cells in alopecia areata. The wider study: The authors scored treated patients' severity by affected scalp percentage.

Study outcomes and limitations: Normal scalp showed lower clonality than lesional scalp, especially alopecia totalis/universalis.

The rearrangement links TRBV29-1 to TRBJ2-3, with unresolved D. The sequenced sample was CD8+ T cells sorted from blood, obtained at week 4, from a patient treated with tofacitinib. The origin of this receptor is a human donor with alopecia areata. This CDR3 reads CSVLRTDTQYF. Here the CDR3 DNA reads TGCAGCGTTCTTAGGACAGATACGCAGTATTTT.